This TCR beta chain was obtained from a study of type 1 and type 2 diabetes patients. The PCR template was genomic DNA. The TCR beta CDR3 region was amplified using 30 forward and 13 reverse primers. TCRdb re-called the multiplex PCR reads through MiXCR, storing one row per CDR3 protein. The sample shows 270,000 or so distinct CDR3 sequences, around 50% of them seen only once. This CDR3 is 12 amino acids long. Germline loops: CDR1 SGHTA, CDR2 FQGNSA. Between the trimmed V and J ends, which lost 6 bases and 4 bases, there was a span of 9 bases. All diabetic donors were classified as either type 1 or type 2 diabetes.

The V gene is TRBV7-2, the J gene TRBJ2-5; D is ambiguous. This clonotype originated in a man aged 18 to 30 with type 2 diabetes. Sequenced input: peripheral blood mononuclear cells (PBMCs). DNA for the CDR3: TGTGCCAGCAGGACGGGCTCAGAGACCCAGTACTTC. Residues: CASRTGSETQYF.